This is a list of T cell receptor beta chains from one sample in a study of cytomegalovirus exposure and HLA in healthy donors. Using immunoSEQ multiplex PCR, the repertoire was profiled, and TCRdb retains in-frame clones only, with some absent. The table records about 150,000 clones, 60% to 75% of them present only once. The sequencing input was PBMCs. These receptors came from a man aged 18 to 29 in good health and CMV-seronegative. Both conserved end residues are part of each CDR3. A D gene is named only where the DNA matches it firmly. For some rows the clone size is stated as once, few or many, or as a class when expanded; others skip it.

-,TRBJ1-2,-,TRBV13,CASSSRMGGYTF,TGTGCCAGCAGTTCTCGAATGGGCGGCTACACCTTC
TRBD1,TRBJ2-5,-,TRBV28,CASSTAGGNQETQYF,TGTGCCAGCTCTACGGCAGGGGGTAATCAAGAGACCCAGTACTTC
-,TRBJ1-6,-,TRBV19,CAAWGGDSNSPLHF,TGTGCCGCGTGGGGGGGAGACTCTAATTCACCCCTCCACTTT
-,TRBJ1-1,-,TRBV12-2,CASRSTARGVNRVTTEAFF,TGTGCAAGTCGCTCGACGGCCAGGGGGGTTAATAGGGTAACAACTGAAGCTTTCTTT
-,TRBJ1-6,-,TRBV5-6,CASSLIRFSPLHF,TGTGCCAGCAGCTTGATCCGTTTTTCACCCCTCCACTTT
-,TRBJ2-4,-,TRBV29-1,CSVHDSPEIQYF,TGCAGCGTCCACGACAGCCCAGAGATTCAGTACTTC
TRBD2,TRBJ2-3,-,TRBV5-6,CASSLGVAGVHTDTQYF,TGTGCCAGCAGCTTAGGGGTAGCGGGGGTTCACACAGATACGCAGTATTTT
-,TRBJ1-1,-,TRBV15,CATSRLDTVNTEAFF,TGTGCCACCAGCAGACTCGACACCGTGAACACTGAAGCTTTCTTT
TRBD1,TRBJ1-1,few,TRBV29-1,CSGIGQGGNTEAFF,TGCAGCGGGATTGGACAGGGGGGGAACACTGAAGCTTTCTTT
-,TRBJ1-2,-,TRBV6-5,CASSYAGRYGYTF,TGTGCCAGCAGTTATGCGGGGCGATATGGCTACACCTTC
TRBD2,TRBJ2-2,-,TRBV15,CATSRETSRVAGEDTGELFF,TGTGCCACCAGCAGAGAGACCTCCCGGGTAGCGGGGGAGGACACCGGGGAGCTGTTTTTT
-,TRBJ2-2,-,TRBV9,CASSAGDSLATGELFF,TGTGCCAGCAGCGCGGGGGACAGTCTGGCTACCGGGGAGCTGTTTTTT
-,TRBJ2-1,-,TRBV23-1,CASSQSCRGDYNEQFF,TGCGCCAGCAGTCAATCGTGCAGGGGAGACTACAATGAGCAGTTCTTC
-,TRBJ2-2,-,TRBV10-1,CASSATGTTGFGLFF,TGCGCCAGCAGCGCGACCGGGACAACCGGGTTTGGGCTGTTTTTT
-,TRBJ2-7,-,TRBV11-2,CASSLAGTLYEQYF,TGTGCCAGCAGCTTGGCCGGGACTTTATATGAGCAGTACTTC
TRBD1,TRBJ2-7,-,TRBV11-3,CASSRGDSPYEQYF,TGTGCCAGCAGCCGAGGGGACAGTCCCTACGAGCAGTACTTC
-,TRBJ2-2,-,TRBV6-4,CASSEEVLGSAGELFF,TGTGCCAGCAGTGAGGAGGTGCTAGGCTCGGCCGGGGAGCTGTTTTTT
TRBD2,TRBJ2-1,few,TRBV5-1,CASSRGETSYNEQFF,TGCGCCAGCAGCCGGGGGGAAACCTCCTACAATGAGCAGTTCTTC
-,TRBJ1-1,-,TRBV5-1,CASSLGTQGPEAFF,TGCGCCAGCAGCTTAGGGACTCAAGGGCCTGAAGCTTTCTTT
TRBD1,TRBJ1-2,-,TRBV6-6,CASSYQGQGGGYTF,TGTGCCAGCAGTTACCAGGGACAGGGGGGAGGCTACACCTTC
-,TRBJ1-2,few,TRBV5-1,CASSLDRGNYGYTF,TGCGCCAGCAGCTTGGATCGGGGGAACTATGGCTACACCTTC
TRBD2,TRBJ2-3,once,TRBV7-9,CASSSYIAGGSTDTQYF,TGTGCCAGCAGCTCCTACATAGCGGGGGGTAGCACAGATACGCAGTATTTT
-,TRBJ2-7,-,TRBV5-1,CAQHGGNGPFEQYF,TGCGCCCAGCACGGAGGGAATGGTCCGTTCGAGCAGTACTTC
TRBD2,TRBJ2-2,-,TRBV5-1,CASSETPERGDTGELFF,TGCGCCAGCAGCGAGACCCCCGAGCGGGGGGACACCGGGGAGCTGTTTTTT
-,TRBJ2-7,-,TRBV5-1,CASSLSGAYEQYF,TGCGCCAGCAGCTTGAGCGGCGCCTACGAGCAGTACTTC
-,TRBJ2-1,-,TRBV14,CASSPGLPQFF,TGTGCCAGCAGCCCGGGACTTCCGCAGTTCTTC
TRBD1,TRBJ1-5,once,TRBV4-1,CASSQDGPQGGQPQHF,TGCGCCAGCAGCCAAGATGGCCCCCAGGGGGGTCAGCCCCAGCATTTT
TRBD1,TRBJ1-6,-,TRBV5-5,CASSQKPGQSYNSPLHF,TGTGCCAGCAGCCAAAAACCGGGACAGTCCTATAATTCACCCCTCCACTTT
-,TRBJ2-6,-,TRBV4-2,CASSQGVFSGANGLTF,TGTGCCAGCAGCCAAGGGGTCTTCTCTGGGGCCAACGGCCTGACTTTC
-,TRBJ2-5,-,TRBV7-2,CASSSRRGETQYF,TGTGCCAGCAGCTCTCGCCGAGGGGAGACCCAGTACTTC
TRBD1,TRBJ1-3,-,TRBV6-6,CASSYRTGVNTIYF,TGTGCCAGCAGTTACAGGACAGGGGTAAACACCATATATTTT
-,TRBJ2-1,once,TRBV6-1,CASSEVGGINEQFF,TGTGCCAGCAGTGAAGTAGGAGGAATCAATGAGCAGTTCTTC
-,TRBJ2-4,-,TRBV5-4,CASSSRGGLGNIQYF,TGTGCCAGCAGCTCTAGAGGAGGGCTTGGGAACATTCAGTACTTC
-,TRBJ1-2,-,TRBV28,CAAVGGSYGYTF,TGTGCAGCTGTCGGGGGAAGCTATGGCTACACCTTC
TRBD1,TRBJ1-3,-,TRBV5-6,CASSSAGQGVFSGNTIYF,TGTGCCAGCAGCTCTGCGGGACAGGGGGTTTTCTCTGGAAACACCATATATTTT
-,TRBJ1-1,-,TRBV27,CASSYQAMNTEAFF,TGTGCCAGCAGTTACCAGGCCATGAACACTGAAGCTTTCTTT
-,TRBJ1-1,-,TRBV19,CASTRRNLNTEAFF,TGTGCCAGTACCCGGAGAAATTTGAACACTGAAGCTTTCTTT
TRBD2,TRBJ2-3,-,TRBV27,CASSSPLGRVGSDTQYF,TGTGCCAGCAGTTCCCCCCTGGGGAGGGTTGGTTCAGATACGCAGTATTTT
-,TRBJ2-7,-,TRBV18,CASSPGTTGGYEQYF,TGTGCCAGCTCACCCGGGACAACTGGAGGCTACGAGCAGTACTTC
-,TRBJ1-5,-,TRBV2,CASSSRQDFNQPQHF,TGTGCCAGCAGTTCACGGCAGGACTTCAATCAGCCCCAGCATTTT
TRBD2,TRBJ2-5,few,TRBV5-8,CASSLPKRGQETQYF,TGTGCCAGCAGCTTACCAAAGCGGGGCCAAGAGACCCAGTACTTC
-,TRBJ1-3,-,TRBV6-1,CASSDTGRSSGNTIYF,TGTGCCAGCAGTGATACAGGACGGAGCTCTGGAAACACCATATATTTT